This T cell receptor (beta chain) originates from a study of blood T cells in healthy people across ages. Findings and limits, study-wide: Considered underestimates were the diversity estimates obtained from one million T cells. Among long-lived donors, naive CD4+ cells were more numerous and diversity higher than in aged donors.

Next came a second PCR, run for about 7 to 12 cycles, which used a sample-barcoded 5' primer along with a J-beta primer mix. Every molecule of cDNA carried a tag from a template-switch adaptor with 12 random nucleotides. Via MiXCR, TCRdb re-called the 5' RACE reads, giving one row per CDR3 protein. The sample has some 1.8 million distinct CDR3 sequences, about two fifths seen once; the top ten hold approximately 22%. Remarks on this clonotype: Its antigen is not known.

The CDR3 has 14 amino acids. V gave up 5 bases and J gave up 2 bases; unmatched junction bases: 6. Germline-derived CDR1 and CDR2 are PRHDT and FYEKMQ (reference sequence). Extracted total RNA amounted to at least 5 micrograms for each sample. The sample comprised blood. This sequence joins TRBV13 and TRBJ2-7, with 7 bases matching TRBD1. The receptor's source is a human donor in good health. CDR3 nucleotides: TGTGCCAGCAGCCGTACAGGGGCCCCCTACGAGCAGTACTTC. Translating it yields CASSRTGAPYEQYF.